A single sample is the source of the 19 T cell receptor beta chains below, sequenced in a study of blood T cells in healthy people across ages. The authors ran a second PCR of roughly 6 to 12 cycles using a sample-barcoded 5' primer and a J-beta primer mix. TCRdb re-analysed the 5' RACE reads in MiXCR, keeping a single row per CDR3 protein. The table lists 1.5 million to 2 million distinct CDR3 sequences, under 30% of them singletons. Sequencing input: blood. These receptors all come from a woman aged 25 to 45 in good health.

Of note for this clonotype: A read error may be the cause here, since a much bigger clone is one base away. Here the CDR3 omits its conserved ending phenylalanine or tryptophan, so a read error is the likely source. V and J are TRBV12-3 or TRBV12-4 and TRBJ2-1; 9 bases fit TRBD1. The CDR3 consists of 16 residues. J gave up 10 bases and V 5 bases, and 15 bases lay outside the gene matches. CDR3 sequence (DNA): TGTGCCAGCAGTCACGACGGGGACAGGGAACCCAAGGAGCAGTTCTTA. This codes for CASSHDGDREPKEQFL.

This clonotype has a handful of counts. J is TRBJ1-6 and V is TRBV10-2, with D uncertain. The ends were cut back, 6 bases at V and 7 bases at J, with 10 bases in the middle. The germline CDR1 and CDR2 sequences are WSHSY and SAAADI. The CDR3 contains 13 residues. This CDR3 reads CASRPKENSPLHF. DNA of the CDR3: TGCGCCAGCAGGCCAAAGGAGAATTCACCCCTCCACTTT.

This clonotype is a singleton in its sample. This chain links TRBV5-5 with TRBJ1-4; perhaps TRBD1 as D (6 bases). Between the trimmed V and J ends, which lost 4 bases and 8 bases, there was a span of 18 bases. The CDR3 is 15 residues long. Germline CDR1 SGHKS, CDR2 YYEKEE (reference sequence). CDR3 loop: CASSRGRGLGEKLFF. DNA of the CDR3: TGTGCCAGCAGCCGAGGGCGGGGGCTAGGGGAAAAACTGTTTTTT.

This clonotype was recorded a few times. The V gene is TRBV7-9, the J gene TRBJ1-2; D gene uncertain. This CDR3 is 13 amino acids long. The V gene lost 3 bases and the J gene lost 6 bases, with 11 bases spanning the gap. CDR1 is SEHNR and CDR2 is FQNEAQ in the germline V gene (reference sequence). The CDR3 coding sequence is TGTGCCAGCAGCTTGGGCCCCCAGGATGGCTACACCTTC. It encodes CASSLGPQDGYTF.

A single count supports this clonotype. The rearrangement uses TRBV7-2 and TRBJ2-7; D is unclear. The V end lost 1 base, the J end lost 7 bases, and 8 bases lay between the germline ends. CDR1 SGHTA and CDR2 FQGNSA come from the germline V gene. The CDR3 runs 12 residues. Here the CDR3 reads CASSLEVDEQYF. CDR3 nucleotide sequence: TGTGCCAGCAGCTTAGAAGTCGATGAGCAGTACTTC.

J is TRBJ2-3 and V is TRBV24-1; 7 bases match TRBD1. The V segment lost 4 bases and the J segment 0 bases; nucleotides outside the gene matches: 6. Germline V gene lookup returns CDR1 KGHDR and CDR2 SFDVKD. This CDR3 spans 16 amino acids. Here the CDR3 DNA reads TGTGCCACCAGTGACCCACCGGGACAGAGCACAGATACGCAGTATTTT. It encodes CATSDPPGQSTDTQYF.

The rearrangement links TRBV4-1 to TRBJ1-1; a weak D match, TRBD1 (6 bases). Germline CDR1 reads MGHRA; CDR2 reads YSYEKL. CDR3 length: 12 amino acids. The V gene lost 7 bases and the J gene lost 1 base, with 7 bases spanning the gap. CDR3 in DNA: TGCGCCAGCACGGACAGGAACACTGAAGCTTTCTTT. Its protein is CASTDRNTEAFF.

The CDR3 here is CASSEASGEAWGDTQYF. The DNA of the CDR3 is TGTGCCAGCAGTGAAGCGAGCGGGGAAGCCTGGGGAGATACGCAGTATTTT. The chain is built from TRBV2 and TRBJ2-3; 7 bases map to TRBD2. From germline, CDR1 is SNHLY and CDR2 FYNNEI. Trimming took 0 bases from V and 5 from J; bases not matched to a gene: 11. The CDR3 has 17 residues.

The CDR3 DNA follows: TGTGCCTTCCTGGACAGGGGTGACAATGAGCAGTTCTTC. It yields the protein CAFLDRGDNEQFF. The rearrangement joins TRBV2 to TRBJ2-1; 9 positions agree with TRBD1. The CDR3 is 13 residues long. With 11 bases clipped from V and 5 bases from J, the junction kept 7 bases outside the gene matches. Germline values: CDR1 SNHLY, CDR2 FYNNEI. Complete variable domain (other parts from reference TRBV2 and TRBJ2-1): EPEVTQTPSHQVTQMGQEVILRCVPISNHLYFYWYRQILGQKVEFLVSFYNNEISEKSEIFDDQFSVERPDGSNFTLKIRSTKLEDSAMYFCAFLDRGDNEQFFGPGTRLTVL.

This chain links TRBV18 with TRBJ2-7; TRBD2 agrees at 14 bases. The CDR3 consists of 17 residues. V gave up 3 bases and J gave up 9 bases; unmatched junction bases: 13. Germline lookup yields CDR1 KGHSH and CDR2 LQKENI. CDR3 sequence reads: CASSPGLAGGPSGGQYF. The CDR3 nucleotides read TGTGCCAGCTCACCCGGACTAGCGGGGGGCCCCTCTGGCGGGCAGTACTTC. The variable domain in full, with the rest retrieved from reference TRBV18 and TRBJ2-7, is NAGVMQNPRHLVRRRGQEARLRCSPMKGHSHVYWYRQLPEEGLKFMVYLQKENIIDESGMPKERFSAEFPKEGPSILRIQQVVRGDSAAYFCASSPGLAGGPSGGQYFGPGTRLTVT.

This clonotype was found a few times. The V and J genes are TRBV30 and TRBJ1-5; D not certain. The CDR3 loop spans 12 amino acids. The ends were cut back, 3 bases at V and 6 bases at J, with 9 bases in the middle. Germline lookup yields CDR1 GTSNPN and CDR2 SVGIG (reference sequence). This chain's CDR3 is CAWSSYGQPQHF. CDR3 nucleotides: TGTGCCTGGAGCAGCTATGGTCAGCCCCAGCATTTT.

This clonotype was observed a few times. V and J are TRBV19 and TRBJ2-3, with 9 nucleotides matching TRBD2. The CDR3 loop spans 15 amino acids. J lost 2 bases, V lost 7 bases, and 7 bases had no gene match. Per the germline V gene, CDR1 is LNHDA and CDR2 is SQIVND (reference sequence). The CDR3 sequence is CASKGAGGTTDTQYF. CDR3 nucleotide sequence: TGTGCCAGTAAGGGAGCGGGAGGTACCACAGATACGCAGTATTTT.

This clonotype was observed a handful of times. The chain couples TRBV4-1 to TRBJ2-3; 14 nucleotides line up with TRBD2. Looked up from germline, CDR1 is MGHRA and CDR2 is YSYEKL. The ends lost 1 base at V and 2 bases at J; junction bases unmatched: 5. The CDR3 covers 18 residues. The CDR3: CASSQGGLAGGTTDTQYF. The DNA of the CDR3 is TGCGCCAGCAGCCAAGGCGGACTAGCGGGGGGTACCACAGATACGCAGTATTTT.

The genes are TRBV6-2 or TRBV6-3 and TRBJ2-1; either TRBD1 or TRBD2 may supply D (5 bases each). Trimming removed 5 bases from V and 7 bases from J, with 18 bases in between. The CDR3 is 15 residues long. The germline gives CDR1 MNHEY, CDR2 SVGEGT. The CDR3 loop reads CASSVEGRPYNEQFF. CDR3 in DNA: TGTGCCAGCAGTGTCGAGGGACGCCCGTATAATGAGCAGTTCTTC.

Comment on this clonotype: Relative to the germline gene, one junction end is altered; a read error may explain this. The chain has TRBV6-1 and TRBJ2-7, with TRBD1 identical over 7 bases. The CDR3 has 14 amino acids. The germline V gene encodes CDR1 MNHNS and CDR2 SASEGT. CDR3 region: CSSSEPTGSQEQYF. The CDR3 nucleotides read TGTTCCAGCAGTGAACCGACAGGGTCCCAAGAGCAGTACTTC.

This clonotype appeared a few times. V usage is TRBV2 and J usage is TRBJ1-1; tentative D call: TRBD1 (5 bases). CDR1 SNHLY and CDR2 FYNNEI come from the germline V gene. The CDR3 extends over 13 amino acids. V was cut by 3 bases and J by 7 bases, with 12 bases left in between. The CDR3 bases are TGTGCCAGCAGTGAGACAGTAAATTTTGAAGCTTTCTTT. Its translation is CASSETVNFEAFF.

This clonotype has at least ten counts. J is TRBJ2-7 and V is TRBV29-1; 9 nucleotides align to TRBD1. Germline CDR1 reads SQVTM; CDR2 reads ANQGSEA. Trimming removed 6 bases from V and 6 bases from J; junction bases left unmatched: 12. The CDR3 consists of 14 residues. Written as DNA, the CDR3 is TGCAGCGTCACGGGACAGGGTGAGGTTATCGAGCAGTACTTC. This translates into CSVTGQGEVIEQYF.

Many counts were recorded for this clonotype. The chain employs TRBV20-1 and TRBJ2-3; no clear D gene. CDR3 size: 15 residues. Trimming took off 1 base at V and 1 base at J, with 12 bases between the two ends. CDR1 and CDR2 (germline): DFQATT, SNEGSKA (reference sequence). The CDR3 DNA reads TGCAGTGCTAGAGTCGACCGATTACGCACAGATACGCAGTATTTT. This gives the protein CSARVDRLRTDTQYF.

This clonotype was seen a handful of times. This chain connects TRBV3-1 to TRBJ1-2; no definite D call. This CDR3 has 18 residues. The germline V and J ends were trimmed by 0 bases and 4 bases, with 21 bases remaining between them. Per germline, CDR1 LGHDT and CDR2 YNNKEL (reference sequence). The chain's CDR3 is CASSQESLGKGWGYGYTF. The CDR3 nucleotides are TGTGCCAGCAGCCAAGAGTCTCTTGGGAAGGGATGGGGCTATGGCTACACCTTC.